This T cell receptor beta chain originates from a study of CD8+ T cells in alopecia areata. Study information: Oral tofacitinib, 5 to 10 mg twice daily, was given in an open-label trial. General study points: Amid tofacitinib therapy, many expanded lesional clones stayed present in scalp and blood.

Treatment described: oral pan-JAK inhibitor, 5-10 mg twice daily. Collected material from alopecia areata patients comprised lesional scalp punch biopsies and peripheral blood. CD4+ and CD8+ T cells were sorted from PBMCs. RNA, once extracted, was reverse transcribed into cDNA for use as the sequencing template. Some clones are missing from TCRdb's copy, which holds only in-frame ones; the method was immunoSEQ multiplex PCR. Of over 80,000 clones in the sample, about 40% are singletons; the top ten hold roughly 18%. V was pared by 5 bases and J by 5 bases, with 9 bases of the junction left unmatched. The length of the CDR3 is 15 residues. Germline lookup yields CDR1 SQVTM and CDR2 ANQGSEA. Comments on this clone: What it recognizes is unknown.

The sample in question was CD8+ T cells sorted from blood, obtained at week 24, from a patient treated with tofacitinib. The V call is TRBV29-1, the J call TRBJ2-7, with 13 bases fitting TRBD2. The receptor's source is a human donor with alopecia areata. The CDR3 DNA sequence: TGCAGCGTTAAAAATTCCGGGACTAGCGGGGACGAGCAGTACTTC. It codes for CSVKNSGTSGDEQYF.